This note documents a single T cell receptor beta chain sequence. Self-reported history from a screening survey and questionnaire set each donor's cohort. This sample is part of a study of blood T cell repertoires in COVID-19. Study-wide background: T cells, B-cell-depleted T cells, or PBMCs supplied cDNA or gDNA.

The data were produced by immunoSEQ multiplex PCR, yet TCRdb's version contains in-frame clones alone and is incomplete. In the table there are about 230,000 clones, more than 75% of which are singletons. From germline, CDR1 is LGHNA and CDR2 YNFKEQ. The CDR3 is made up of 15 amino acids. The V end was cut by 0 bases, the J end by 3 bases, with 9 bases between. The rearrangement joins TRBV4-2 to TRBJ1-5; unclear D gene. The receptor was derived from a man younger than 35 who had recovered from COVID-19. Sequenced: PBMCs or T cells enriched from blood (not recorded which). CDR3: CASSQEWSTNQPQHF. The CDR3 DNA reads as TGTGCCAGCAGCCAAGAATGGAGTACCAATCAGCCCCAGCATTTT.